The 16 T cell receptor beta chains below were found in one sample sequenced in a study of radiotherapy plus CTLA-4 blockade in lung cancer. The method was immunoSEQ multiplex PCR; TCRdb's version includes in-frame clones alone and lacks a portion of them. Of approximately 52,000 clones detected, 60% to 80% appear once; the ten largest clones hold 2% to 3%. Sequencing used peripheral blood, obtained from a patient treated with radiotherapy plus ipilimumab. The receptors stem from a human donor with non-small cell lung cancer whose response to radiotherapy plus ipilimumab could not be evaluated.

The chain combines TRBV18 with TRBJ2-1, with 11 bases fitting TRBD2. The V and J ends lost 3 bases and 5 bases, in that order; junction bases with no gene match: 12. CDR3 length: 18 amino acids. CDR1 and CDR2 from the germline V gene are KGHSH and LQKENI. The CDR3 DNA is TGTGCCAGCTCACCGAGATTTCTAGCGGGAGGAGCCCACAATGAGCAGTTCTTC. Its protein is CASSPRFLAGGAHNEQFF.

The genes are TRBV5-1 and TRBJ2-7; D not resolved. The CDR3 contains 11 residues. Germline-derived CDR1 and CDR2 are SGHRS and YFSETQ. V was cut by 3 bases and J by 11 bases, with 12 bases left in between. This CDR3 is CASSYGEVKYF. Here the CDR3 DNA reads TGCGCCAGCAGCTATGGAGAAGTAAAGTACTTC.

The sample holds a few counts of this clone. The CDR3, as DNA: TGTGCCAGTAGTGCCAAAGGGGTGCCTAATCAGCCCCAGCATTTT. The encoded protein is CASSAKGVPNQPQHF. V is TRBV19 and J is TRBJ1-5, with a possible D match to TRBD1 (5 bases). V was pared by 5 bases and J by 4 bases, with 15 bases between. Germline V gives CDR1 LNHDA, CDR2 SQIVND (reference sequence). The CDR3 contains 15 residues.

The J gene is TRBJ1-3, the V gene TRBV6-5; D remains unclear. The CDR3 is 13 amino acids. With 5 bases removed from V and 0 bases from J, the gap between germline ends came to 5 bases. Germline values: CDR1 MNHEY, CDR2 SVGAGI. CDR3 nucleotide sequence: TGTGCCAGCAGTCCTTACTCTGGAAACACCATATATTTT. Translation gives CASSPYSGNTIYF.

The genes are TRBV4-1 and TRBJ2-3; possibly TRBD2 for D (5 bases). The CDR3 is made up of 16 amino acids. Germline CDR1 MGHRA, CDR2 YSYEKL. Between the trimmed V and J ends, which lost 1 base and 0 bases, there was a span of 11 bases. DNA for the CDR3: TGCGCCAGCAGCCAAGGCGGCGGGCCTAGCACAGATACGCAGTATTTT. As protein: CASSQGGGPSTDTQYF.

This rearrangement joins TRBV27 to TRBJ2-2; 13 nucleotides agree with TRBD2. Germline CDR1 and CDR2: MNHEY and SMNVEV (reference sequence). CDR3 length equals 16 residues. The V and J ends lost 5 bases and 7 bases, in that order; junction bases with no gene match: 7. The CDR3 DNA sequence: TGTGCCAGCAGTGGACTAGCGGGAGAGTTTGGCGGGGAGCTGTTTTTT. It encodes CASSGLAGEFGGELFF.

This chain uses TRBV7-3 with TRBJ2-7; tentatively, D is TRBD2 (6 bases). With 5 bases removed from V and 9 bases from J, the gap between germline ends came to 17 bases. Germline CDR1 SGHTA, CDR2 FQGTGA. The CDR3 sequence is 13 residues long. The CDR3 DNA is TGTGCCAGCAGCCCCAGTACGGGGGTTCGGCAGTACTTC. This encodes CASSPSTGVRQYF.

This clone was observed a handful of times. The V and J genes are TRBV5-1 and TRBJ1-4, with 8 nucleotides matching TRBD1. Germline assignment: CDR1 SGHRS and CDR2 YFSETQ. This CDR3 is built from 15 residues. V gave up 3 bases and J gave up 7 bases; unmatched junction bases: 8. This CDR3 is CASSSSGTGIEKLFF. DNA for the CDR3: TGCGCCAGCAGCTCCTCCGGGACAGGTATTGAAAAACTGTTTTTT.

The rearrangement joins TRBV19 to TRBJ2-7; 8 bases match TRBD1. CDR1 LNHDA and CDR2 SQIVND come from the germline V gene (reference sequence). J was trimmed by 6 bases and V by 5 bases; bases with no gene match: 9. There are 14 residues in the CDR3. The CDR3: CASSFRTGSTEQYF. CDR3 bases: TGTGCCAGTAGTTTTCGGACAGGGTCAACCGAGCAGTACTTC.

This chain uses TRBV14 with TRBJ2-7; possible D gene TRBD1, 5 bases. Trimming cost V 5 bases and J 1 base, with 12 bases left between them. The CDR3 is 14 amino acids. Germline V lookup: CDR1 SGHDN, CDR2 FVKESK. The CDR3 nucleotides are TGTGCCAGCAGCTCGACGACAGTTTCCTACGAGCAGTACTTC. Protein product: CASSSTTVSYEQYF.

The chain uses TRBV7-2 and TRBJ2-3, with TRBD2 matching 8 bases. This CDR3 spans 17 amino acids. With V trimmed by 2 bases and J by 4 bases, 11 bases remained unmatched. Germline V gene data show CDR1 as SGHTA and CDR2 as FQGNSA. The CDR3 region is CASSLLKGLGLSDTQYF. DNA of the CDR3: TGTGCCAGCAGCTTACTTAAGGGACTAGGGTTGTCAGATACGCAGTATTTT.

This chain connects TRBV2 to TRBJ2-7; 8 positions match TRBD1. This CDR3 is 15 amino acids long. Germline CDR1 SNHLY, CDR2 FYNNEI. J gave up 0 bases and V 1 base, and 2 bases lay outside the gene matches. CDR3 nucleotide sequence: TGTGCCAGCAGTGAAGGGACAGGGAACTCCTACGAGCAGTACTTC. It translates to CASSEGTGNSYEQYF.

The chain couples TRBV7-9 to TRBJ1-5; maybe TRBD1 (5 bases). The CDR3 is made up of 16 amino acids. V lost 1 base and J 0 bases, leaving 10 bases between the germline ends. Germline V lookup: CDR1 SEHNR, CDR2 FQNEAQ (reference sequence). CDR3 loop: CASSLGAGYSNQPQHF. The CDR3 bases are TGTGCCAGCAGCTTAGGGGCAGGGTATAGCAATCAGCCCCAGCATTTT. The whole variable domain, remainder taken from reference TRBV7-9 and TRBJ1-5, is DTGVSQNPRHKITKRGQNVTFRCDPISEHNRLYWYRQTLGQGPEFLTYFQNEAQLEKSRLLSDRFSAERPKGSFSTLEIQRTEQGDSAMYLCASSLGAGYSNQPQHFGDGTRLSIL.

The rearrangement links TRBV18 to TRBJ2-1; D is perhaps TRBD2 (7 bases). CDR1 KGHSH and CDR2 LQKENI come from the germline V gene. The length of the CDR3 is 16 residues. The ends were cut back, 2 bases at V and 2 bases at J, with 13 bases in the middle. CDR3 sequence: CASSPGGDKAYNEQFF. Written as DNA, the CDR3 is TGTGCCAGCTCACCAGGGGGGGACAAGGCCTACAATGAGCAGTTCTTC.

This chain joins TRBV5-1 and TRBJ2-3; D might be TRBD1 (5 bases). Trimming removed 3 bases at V and 0 bases at J, with 8 bases between. The CDR3 length is 14 residues. Per the germline V gene, CDR1 is SGHRS and CDR2 is YFSETQ. The CDR3 DNA is TGCGCCAGCAGCTCGCCAGGGAGCACAGATACGCAGTATTTT. The encoded protein is CASSSPGSTDTQYF.

V is TRBV4-3 and J is TRBJ2-1; a possible D gene is TRBD2 (5 bases). Deletions cut 1 base from V and 4 bases from J, with 23 bases between. This CDR3 is built from 19 residues. Germline CDR1 LGHNA, CDR2 YSLEER. CDR3 protein: CASSQVSSLARLMYNEQFF. In DNA, the CDR3 is TGCGCCAGCAGCCAAGTCAGTAGTTTAGCGCGTCTAATGTACAATGAGCAGTTCTTC.